This entry concerns a single T cell receptor beta chain. What antigen it recognizes has not been identified. Base qualities were left out, and no much larger clone turns up one base away. The data belong to a study of T cell repertoires in ileal Crohn's disease (dated by TCRdb to the late 2010s). Background for the entire study: Median disease duration was approximately 8.3 years, and around 35% of patients were identified as active smokers at the time of surgery. Every patient underwent surgery because of a complication, which was stricturing disease in around 61% of cases and penetrating disease in around 39%. Roughly half of the patients were given postoperative therapy, with 11 to 12 receiving thiopurines and some 19 receiving anti-TNF agents. M6 samples were neoterminal ileum biopsies taken at postoperative colonoscopy. TCR repertoire analysis was done in a few dozen Crohn's disease patients from a prospective multicentre cohort. The study ran alongside a multicentre cohort designed to identify predictors of early endoscopic recurrence after ileocolonic resection. Endoscopic postoperative recurrence was defined as a Rutgeerts score above i0. A total of 170 or so mucosal samples from around 60 patients were sequenced, collected from several sites on the surgical specimen and at postoperative endoscopy. Here is what the overall study found, with its caveats: Compared with non-smokers, patients who were active smokers at surgery showed a significantly higher proportion of clonal expansions (approximately 26% vs 17%, p=0.02). Within the first year after surgery, the timing of postoperative endoscopy varied, and the median delay was almost seven months. Compared with CD4 T cells, sorted CD8 T cells held more high-frequency clones, which suggests that the mucosal expansions were mostly CD8. Endoscopic recurrence was linked to a higher percentage of high-frequency clones at surgery, and recurrence occurred in every patient whose clonality exceeded 26.8% (18/57). Only a subgroup of patients, of unstated size, had mucosal CD4 and CD8 T cells sorted and sequenced.

The CDR3 numbers 15 residues from cysteine through phenylalanine. Of the read, only the CDR3 DNA is kept; its 45 bases are in frame from base 1. Trimming takes 4 bases off V and 3 bases off J; junction bases not matched to a gene: 6. The germline V gene supplies CDR1 SGHRS and CDR2 YFSETQ. Read against the paper, the sample's time point label means: neoterminal ileum biopsy at postoperative endoscopy, about 6 months after surgery. Adults with ileal or ileocolonic Crohn's disease for whom ileocolonic resection was indicated were considered eligible. Before DNA extraction, whole ileal mucosal biopsies were kept frozen at -80 degrees C. Genomic DNA was extracted from frozen whole biopsies with a TRizol-based method and quantified on a NanoDrop 2000 spectrophotometer. Around 0.45 micrograms of biopsy DNA per sample were submitted for commercial TCRB immunosequencing. Adaptive Biotechnology amplified the CDR3 regions from genomic DNA with a two-step multiplex PCR designed to control amplification bias. Primers for every V and J gene segment were used in the first PCR, and barcodes and Illumina adapters were added in the second PCR. CDR3 libraries were sequenced on an Illumina instrument. Per the authors' processing: Vendor-provided pipelines were combined with custom analysis of raw data in R/Bioconductor under R version 3.3.0. Clonality, ranging from 0 to 1, was calculated as the inverse of the normalised Shannon entropy of all productive clones. High-frequency clones were defined as the repertoire share of the top 100 clones, retaining only clones passing a 95% confidence test. The Simpson index measured repertoire diversity, and the Morisita-Horn index measured overlap between samples. The table was pulled from immuneACCESS by TCRdb, which kept in-frame rearrangements only. Such tables lose some clones; where checked, under half of the loss comes from unresolved V genes, and the rest has no known cause. From that table come the V and J calls and clone size; the DNA was used to work out D and trimming. For this sample the table gives about 62,000 clones, of which roughly nine tenths were detected only once. Together, the top ten hold roughly 2% of the sample.

The chain is encoded by TRBV5-1 joined to TRBJ2-1, with 8 middle bases fitting TRBD1. The sequencing input was ileal tissue. The TCR comes from an adult with Crohn's disease. CDR3 protein: CASSAGQESYNEQFF. The DNA reads as follows: TGCGCCAGCAGCGCGGGACAGGAAAGCTACAATGAGCAGTTCTTC.